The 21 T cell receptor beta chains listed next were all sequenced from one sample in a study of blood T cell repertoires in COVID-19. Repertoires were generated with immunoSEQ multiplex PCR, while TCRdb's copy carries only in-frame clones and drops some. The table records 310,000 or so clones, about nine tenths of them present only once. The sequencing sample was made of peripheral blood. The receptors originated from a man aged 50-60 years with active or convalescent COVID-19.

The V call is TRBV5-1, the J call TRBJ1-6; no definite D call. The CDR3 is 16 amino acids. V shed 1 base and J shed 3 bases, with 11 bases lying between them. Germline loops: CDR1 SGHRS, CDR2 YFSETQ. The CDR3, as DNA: TGCGCCAGCAGCTTGTGGACGGGGAGCTATAATTCACCCCTCCACTTT. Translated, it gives CASSLWTGSYNSPLHF.

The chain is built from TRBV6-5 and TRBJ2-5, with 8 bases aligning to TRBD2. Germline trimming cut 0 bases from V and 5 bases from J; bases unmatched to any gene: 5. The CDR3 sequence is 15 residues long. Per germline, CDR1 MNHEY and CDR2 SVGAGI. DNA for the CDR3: TGTGCCAGCAGTTACTCTGCGGGACTAGAGGAGACCCAGTACTTC. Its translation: CASSYSAGLEETQYF.

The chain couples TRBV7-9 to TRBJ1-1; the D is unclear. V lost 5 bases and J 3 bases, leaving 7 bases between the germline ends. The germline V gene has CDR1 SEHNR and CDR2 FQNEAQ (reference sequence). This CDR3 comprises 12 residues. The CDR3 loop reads CASSSTDTEAFF. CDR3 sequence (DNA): TGTGCCAGCAGCAGCACAGACACTGAAGCTTTCTTT. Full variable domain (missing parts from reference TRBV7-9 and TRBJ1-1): DTGVSQNPRHKITKRGQNVTFRCDPISEHNRLYWYRQTLGQGPEFLTYFQNEAQLEKSRLLSDRFSAERPKGSFSTLEIQRTEQGDSAMYLCASSSTDTEAFFGQGTRLTVV.

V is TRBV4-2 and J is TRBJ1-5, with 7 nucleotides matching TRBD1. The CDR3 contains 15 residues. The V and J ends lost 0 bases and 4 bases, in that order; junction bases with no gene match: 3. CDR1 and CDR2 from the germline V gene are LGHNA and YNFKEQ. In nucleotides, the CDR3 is TGTGCCAGCAGCCAAGAAAGGGACAGAAATCAGCCCCAGCATTTT. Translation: CASSQERDRNQPQHF.

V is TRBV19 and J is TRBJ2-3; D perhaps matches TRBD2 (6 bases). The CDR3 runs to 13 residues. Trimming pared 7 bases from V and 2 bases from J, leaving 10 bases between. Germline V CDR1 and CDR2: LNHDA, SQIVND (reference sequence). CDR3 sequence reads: CASTSADTDTQYF. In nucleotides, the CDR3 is TGTGCCAGTACTAGCGCCGACACAGATACGCAGTATTTT.

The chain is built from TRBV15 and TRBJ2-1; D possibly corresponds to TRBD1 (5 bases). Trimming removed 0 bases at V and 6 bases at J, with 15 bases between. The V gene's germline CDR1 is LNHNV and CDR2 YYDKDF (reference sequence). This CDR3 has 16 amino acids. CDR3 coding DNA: TGTGCCACCAGCAGAGATGGGGCTAGAGCAGGCAATGAGCAGTTCTTC. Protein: CATSRDGARAGNEQFF.

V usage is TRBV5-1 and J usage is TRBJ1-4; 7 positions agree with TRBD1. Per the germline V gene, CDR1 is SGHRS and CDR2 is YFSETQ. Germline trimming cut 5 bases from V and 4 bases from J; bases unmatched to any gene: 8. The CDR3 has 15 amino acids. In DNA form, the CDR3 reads TGCGCCAGCAGGCGGACAGGCGGGGATAATGAAAAACTGTTTTTT. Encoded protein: CASRRTGGDNEKLFF. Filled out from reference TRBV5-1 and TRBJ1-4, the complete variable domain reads KAGVTQTPRYLIKTRGQQVTLSCSPISGHRSVSWYQQTPGQGLQFLFEYFSETQRNKGNFPGRFSGRQFSNSRSEMNVSTLELGDSALYLCASRRTGGDNEKLFFGSGTQLSVL.

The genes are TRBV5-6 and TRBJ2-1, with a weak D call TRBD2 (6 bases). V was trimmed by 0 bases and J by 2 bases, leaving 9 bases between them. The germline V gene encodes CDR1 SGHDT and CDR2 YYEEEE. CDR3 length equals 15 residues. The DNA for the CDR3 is TGTGCCAGCAGCTTGGGCGGGGCTGCCTACAATGAGCAGTTCTTC. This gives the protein CASSLGGAAYNEQFF.

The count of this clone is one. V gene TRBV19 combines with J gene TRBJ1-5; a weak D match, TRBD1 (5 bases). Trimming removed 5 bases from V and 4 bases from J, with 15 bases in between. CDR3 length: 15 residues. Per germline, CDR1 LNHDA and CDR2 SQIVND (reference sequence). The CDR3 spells CASSHSRAENQPQHF. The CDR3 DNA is TGTGCCAGTAGTCATTCCAGGGCAGAAAATCAGCCCCAGCATTTT.

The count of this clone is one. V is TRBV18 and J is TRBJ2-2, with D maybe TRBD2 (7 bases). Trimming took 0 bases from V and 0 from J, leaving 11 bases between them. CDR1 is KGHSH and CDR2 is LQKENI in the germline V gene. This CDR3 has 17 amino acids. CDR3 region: CASSPPGGGSNTGELFF. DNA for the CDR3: TGTGCCAGCTCACCACCGGGCGGGGGCTCGAACACCGGGGAGCTGTTTTTT.

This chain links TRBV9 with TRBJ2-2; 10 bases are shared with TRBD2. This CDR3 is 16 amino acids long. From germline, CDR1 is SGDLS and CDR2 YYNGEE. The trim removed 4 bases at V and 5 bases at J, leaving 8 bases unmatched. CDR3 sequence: CASSLPISGGTGELFF. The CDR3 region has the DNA TGTGCCAGCAGCCTACCAATTAGCGGGGGGACCGGGGAGCTGTTTTTT.

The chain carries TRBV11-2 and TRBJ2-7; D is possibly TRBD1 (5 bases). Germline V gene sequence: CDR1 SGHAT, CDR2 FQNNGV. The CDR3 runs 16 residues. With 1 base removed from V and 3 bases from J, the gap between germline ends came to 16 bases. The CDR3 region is CASSLGNRQTHYEQYF. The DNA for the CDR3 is TGTGCCAGCAGCTTAGGGAACCGACAGACACACTACGAGCAGTACTTC.

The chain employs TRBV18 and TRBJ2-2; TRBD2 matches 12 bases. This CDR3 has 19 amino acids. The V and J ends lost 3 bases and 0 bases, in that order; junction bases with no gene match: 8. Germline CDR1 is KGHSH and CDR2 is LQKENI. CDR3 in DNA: TGTGCCAGCTCACCCCGCTGGCTAGCGGGAGGGCCGAACACCGGGGAGCTGTTTTTT. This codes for CASSPRWLAGGPNTGELFF.

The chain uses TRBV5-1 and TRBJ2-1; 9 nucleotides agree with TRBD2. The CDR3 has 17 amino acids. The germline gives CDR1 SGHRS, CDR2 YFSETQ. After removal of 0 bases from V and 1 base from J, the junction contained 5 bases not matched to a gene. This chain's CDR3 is CASSLASSGASYNEQFF. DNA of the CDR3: TGCGCCAGCAGCTTGGCCTCTAGCGGGGCTTCCTACAATGAGCAGTTCTTC.

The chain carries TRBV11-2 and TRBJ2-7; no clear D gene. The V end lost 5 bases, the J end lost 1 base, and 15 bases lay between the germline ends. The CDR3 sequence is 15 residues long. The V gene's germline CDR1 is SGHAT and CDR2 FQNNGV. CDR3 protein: CASSPLRGASYEQYF. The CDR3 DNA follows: TGTGCCAGCAGCCCTCTGCGCGGAGCATCCTACGAGCAGTACTTC.

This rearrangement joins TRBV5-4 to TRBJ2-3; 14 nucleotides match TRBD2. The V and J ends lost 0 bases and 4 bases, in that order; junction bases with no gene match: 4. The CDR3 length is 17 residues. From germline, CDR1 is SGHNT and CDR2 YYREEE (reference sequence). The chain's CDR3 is CASSLGGLAGVADTQYF. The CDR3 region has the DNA TGTGCCAGCAGCTTGGGGGGACTAGCGGGAGTTGCAGATACGCAGTATTTT.

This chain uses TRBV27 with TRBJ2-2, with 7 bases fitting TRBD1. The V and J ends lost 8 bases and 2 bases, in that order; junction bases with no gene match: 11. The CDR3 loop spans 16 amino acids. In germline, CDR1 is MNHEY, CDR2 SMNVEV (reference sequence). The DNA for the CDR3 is TGTGCCAGCGGGTTTCTCAGGGGGAGTAACACCGGGGAGCTGTTTTTT. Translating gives CASGFLRGSNTGELFF.

CDR3 DNA: TGTGCCAGCAGTTACGAACCGGGACAGCCGAATTCACCCCTCCACTTT. Its translation: CASSYEPGQPNSPLHF. V and J are TRBV6-6 and TRBJ1-6; 7 bases fit TRBD1. CDR1 and CDR2 from the germline V gene are MNHNY and SVGAGI (reference sequence). Unmatched junction bases numbered 8, after V lost 2 bases and J lost 7 bases. The CDR3 spans 16 residues.

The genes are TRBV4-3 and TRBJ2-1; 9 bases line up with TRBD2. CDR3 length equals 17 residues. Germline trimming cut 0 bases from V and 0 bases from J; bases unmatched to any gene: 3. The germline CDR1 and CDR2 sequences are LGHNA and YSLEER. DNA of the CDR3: TGCGCCAGCAGCCAAGATGGGCGGGGGGGCTCCTACAATGAGCAGTTCTTC. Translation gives CASSQDGRGGSYNEQFF.

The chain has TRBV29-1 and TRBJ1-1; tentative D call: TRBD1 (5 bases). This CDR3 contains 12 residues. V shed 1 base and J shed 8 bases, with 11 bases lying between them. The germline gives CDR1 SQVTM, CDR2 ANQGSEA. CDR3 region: CSVEGLTEEAFF. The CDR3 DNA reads TGCAGCGTTGAAGGACTGACAGAGGAAGCTTTCTTT. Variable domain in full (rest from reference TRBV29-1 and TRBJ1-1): SAVISQKPSRDICQRGTSLTIQCQVDSQVTMMFWYRQQPGQSLTLIATANQGSEATYESGFVIDKFPISRPNLTFSTLTVSNMSPEDSSIYLCSVEGLTEEAFFGQGTRLTVV.

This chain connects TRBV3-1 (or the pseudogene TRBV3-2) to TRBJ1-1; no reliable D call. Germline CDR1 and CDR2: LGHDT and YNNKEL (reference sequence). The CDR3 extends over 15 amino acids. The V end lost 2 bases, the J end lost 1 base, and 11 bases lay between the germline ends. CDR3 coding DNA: TGTGCCAGCAGCCAACATAACATCCAGAACACTGAAGCTTTCTTT. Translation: CASSQHNIQNTEAFF.